Shown below are 15 T cell receptor beta chains from a single sample sequenced in a study of identical twins. TCRdb itself ran the 5' RACE reads through MiXCR, one entry per CDR3 protein. The sample lists a few hundred thousand distinct CDR3 sequences, approximately 9.6% occurring once. These same records also appear under a second study, on yellow fever vaccine responses in identical twins.

The sample comprised PBMCs. Receptors originate from a woman aged 18 to 35 in good health.

This clonotype was detected many times. The V and J genes are TRBV4-1 and TRBJ2-5; 9 nucleotides agree with TRBD2. Germline loops: CDR1 MGHRA, CDR2 YSYEKL. The CDR3 runs 17 residues. The trim removed 4 bases at V and 1 base at J, leaving 10 bases unmatched. This CDR3 is CASSLLPSGTFQETQYF. The CDR3 DNA reads as TGCGCCAGCAGCCTCTTACCTAGCGGGACCTTCCAAGAGACCCAGTACTTC.

This clonotype was seen many times. The chain recombines TRBV5-1 with TRBJ1-3; D is unclear. CDR3 length: 13 residues. V shed 0 bases and J shed 6 bases, with 7 bases lying between them. CDR1 and CDR2 (germline): SGHRS, YFSETQ. CDR3 sequence: CASSLENPNTIYF. CDR3 sequence (DNA): TGCGCCAGCAGCTTGGAGAACCCAAACACCATATATTTT.

The gene calls are TRBV12-3 or TRBV12-4 and TRBJ2-1, with D perhaps matching TRBD2 (5 bases). The V gene lost 1 base and the J gene lost 5 bases, with 9 bases spanning the gap. This CDR3 has 14 residues. CDR3 nucleotide sequence: TGTGCCAGCAGTTTAGATCGGGGTAACAATGAGCAGTTCTTC. The encoded protein is CASSLDRGNNEQFF.

The gene calls are TRBV12-3 or TRBV12-4 and TRBJ2-7; 12 bases fit TRBD2. The CDR3 runs to 15 residues. After removal of 4 bases from V and 0 bases from J, the junction contained 1 base not matched to a gene. The DNA of the CDR3 is TGTGCCAGCAGTTCGACTAGCGGGGGCTCCTACGAGCAGTACTTC. Translating gives CASSSTSGGSYEQYF.

This clonotype was detected many times. The gene calls are TRBV12-3 or TRBV12-4 and TRBJ2-7; D uncertain. The CDR3 is made up of 13 amino acids. The V end lost 6 bases, the J end lost 2 bases, and 11 bases lay between the germline ends. The CDR3 reads CASRHRTAYEQYF. CDR3 DNA: TGTGCCAGCAGACATCGCACAGCCTACGAGCAGTACTTC.

CDR3 in amino acids: CSARGTGFGYTF. Here the CDR3 DNA reads TGCAGTGCTAGGGGGACAGGGTTTGGCTACACCTTC. The chain carries TRBV20-1 and TRBJ1-2; 9 bases match TRBD1. Trimming cost V 3 bases and J 7 bases; bases outside gene matches: 3. The CDR3 covers 12 residues. Germline CDR1 reads DFQATT; CDR2 reads SNEGSKA (reference sequence).

This clonotype was found many times. This chain joins TRBV11-3 and TRBJ2-3; 7 positions agree with TRBD2. Trimming removed 8 bases from V and 3 bases from J; junction bases left unmatched: 14. Germline assignment: CDR1 SGHNT and CDR2 YENEEA. CDR3 length: 16 amino acids. The CDR3, as DNA: TGTGCCAGCCCGATGCCCGGGACTATGGAGACAGATACGCAGTATTTT. Protein: CASPMPGTMETDTQYF.

The rearrangement links TRBV28 to TRBJ1-2, with 9 bases matching TRBD1. Germline CDR1 MDHEN, CDR2 SYDVKM. The V segment lost 4 bases and the J segment 5 bases; nucleotides outside the gene matches: 11. The CDR3 has 16 amino acids. CDR3 DNA sequence: TGTGCCAGCAGTTCCAATTTCCGGGACAGGGAATATGGCTACACCTTC. This translates into CASSSNFRDREYGYTF.

This clonotype has a handful of counts. This chain links TRBV6-2 or TRBV6-3 with TRBJ2-2, with D unresolved. Deletions cut 6 bases from V and 10 bases from J, with 15 bases between. Per the germline V gene, CDR1 is MNHEY and CDR2 is SVGEGT. There are 13 residues in the CDR3. CDR3 in DNA: TGTGCCAGCAGCCCTTTTGCCAAAGAGGAGCTGTTTTTT. It specifies CASSPFAKEELFF.

This clonotype was seen more than once but under ten times. The chain employs TRBV5-1 and TRBJ1-1; the D gene is possibly TRBD1 (5 bases). The V end lost 1 base, the J end lost 4 bases, and 8 bases lay between the germline ends. The CDR3 is 13 amino acids. Germline values: CDR1 SGHRS, CDR2 YFSETQ. For the CDR3, the DNA is TGCGCCAGCAGCTTGATGGGGACCACTGAAGCTTTCTTT. Encoded protein: CASSLMGTTEAFF.

At least ten counts were recorded for this clonotype. The rearrangement uses TRBV7-2 and TRBJ2-3, with TRBD2 identical over 8 bases. There are 16 residues in the CDR3. Germline V lookup: CDR1 SGHTA, CDR2 FQGNSA. V trimming: 0 bases; J trimming: 10 bases; junction bases outside the gene matches: 12. Written as DNA, the CDR3 is TGTGCCAGCAGCTTAGCGGGGGCGGGAGGAGGGGTTCCGCAGTATTTT. This encodes CASSLAGAGGGVPQYF.

This rearrangement joins TRBV24-1 to TRBJ2-1; 9 bases are shared with TRBD1. CDR1 is KGHDR and CDR2 is SFDVKD in the germline V gene. Unmatched junction bases numbered 5, after V lost 3 bases and J lost 6 bases. This CDR3 has 15 residues. The CDR3 DNA reads as TGTGCCACCAGTGATACGGGACAGGGAGGCAATGAGCAGTTCTTC. It codes for CATSDTGQGGNEQFF.

This clonotype was picked up a small number of times. The V gene is TRBV20-1, the J gene TRBJ2-2; TRBD1 or TRBD2 may be the D gene (5 bases each). Germline lookup yields CDR1 DFQATT and CDR2 SNEGSKA (reference sequence). The CDR3 runs to 14 residues. Trimming pared 4 bases from V and 4 bases from J, leaving 13 bases between. This CDR3 is CSATGTSSTGELFF. For the CDR3, the DNA is TGCAGTGCTACCGGGACGTCCTCCACCGGGGAGCTGTTTTTT.

In this sample, this clonotype turned up a few times. The CDR3 sequence: CASSPGTMEIVEQFF. The CDR3 bases are TGTGCCAGCAGCCCAGGGACTATGGAGATTGTTGAGCAGTTCTTC. The genes are TRBV13 and TRBJ2-1, with 7 bases aligning to TRBD2. The germline V gene encodes CDR1 PRHDT and CDR2 FYEKMQ (reference sequence). This CDR3 comprises 15 residues. V was pared by 5 bases and J by 9 bases, with 13 bases of the junction left unmatched. Full variable domain (remainder filled in from reference TRBV13 and TRBJ2-1): AAGVIQSPRHLIKEKRETATLKCYPIPRHDTVYWYQQGPGQDPQFLISFYEKMQSDKGSIPDRFSAQQFSDYHSELNMSSLELGDSALYFCASSPGTMEIVEQFFGPGTRLTVL.

The V call is TRBV6-2 or TRBV6-3, the J call TRBJ2-5, with 8 bases identical to TRBD2. Germline CDR1 MNHEY, CDR2 SVGEGT. There are 16 residues in the CDR3. V lost 7 bases to trimming and J lost 2 bases; unmatched junction nucleotides: 12. The CDR3 DNA reads TGTGCCAGCACCAACGGGGGGGAACTAGTTCAAGAGACCCAGTACTTC. It translates to CASTNGGELVQETQYF.